Given below is one TCR beta chain in context. Its antigen remains unknown. These data are taken from a study of early T cells in non-severe SARS-CoV-2 infection. Study in general: Chains were not paired, and sequencing was done on bulk RNA from unsorted whole blood.

Study-level points and caveats: Missing private and CD4 specificities, VDJdb matching favored anti-spike CD8 responses.

In the library, individual cDNA molecules carried attached unique molecular identifiers. Each CDR3 protein is one row after TCRdb ran MiXCR on the 5' RACE reads. The profile shows around 70,000 distinct CDR3 sequences, approximately 9.1% of them singletons. This CDR3 contains 17 residues. V lost 5 bases, J lost 7 bases, and 15 bases stayed unmatched. Germline CDR1 SGHVS, CDR2 FNYEAQ. The rearrangement joins TRBV7-6 to TRBJ2-7; 12 bases are a match to TRBD1. Here the sequenced sample was whole blood, taken at baseline. The receptor comes from an adult who was a healthcare worker with PCR-confirmed SARS-CoV-2 infection or an uninfected control (not recorded which). The CDR3 DNA is TGTGCCAGCAGCAAGTCTGTTAGGGACAGGGGGCTTGGAGAGCAGTACTTC. Its translation: CASSKSVRDRGLGEQYF.